This T cell receptor beta chain emerged from a study of siplizumab effects on memory and regulatory T cells. TCRdb's table, derived via immunoSEQ multiplex PCR, lists solely in-frame clones and lacks some. The sample contains approximately 7,000 clones, more than 60% of which appear only once. This CDR3 spans 14 amino acids. Trimming stripped 0 bases from V and 3 bases from J, with 7 bases between. CDR1 and CDR2 (germline): MGHRA, YSYEKL. The TCR sequence derives from a human donor in good health. The sample taken for sequencing was effector memory CD8+ T cells sorted from blood. Subset given: unstimulated CD8+ effector memory T cells. The chain combines TRBV4-1 with TRBJ2-3; D unresolved. CDR3 protein: CASSQEIPTDTQYF. Here the CDR3 DNA reads TGCGCCAGCAGCCAAGAAATACCGACAGATACGCAGTATTTT.